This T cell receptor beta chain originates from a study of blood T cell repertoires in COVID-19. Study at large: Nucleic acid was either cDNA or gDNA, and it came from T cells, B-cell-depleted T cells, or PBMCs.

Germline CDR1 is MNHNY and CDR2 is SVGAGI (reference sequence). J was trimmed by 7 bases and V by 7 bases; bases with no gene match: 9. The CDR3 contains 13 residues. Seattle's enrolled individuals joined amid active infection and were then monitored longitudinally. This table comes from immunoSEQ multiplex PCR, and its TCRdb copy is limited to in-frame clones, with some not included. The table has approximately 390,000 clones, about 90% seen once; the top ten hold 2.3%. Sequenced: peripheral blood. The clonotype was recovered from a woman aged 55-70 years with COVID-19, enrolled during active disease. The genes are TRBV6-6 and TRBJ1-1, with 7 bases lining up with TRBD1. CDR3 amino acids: CASNPPGGGEAFF. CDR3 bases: TGTGCCAGCAACCCCCCAGGGGGAGGTGAAGCTTTCTTT.